This T cell receptor beta chain is drawn from a study of shared clonotypes between healthy human individuals. This CDR3 spans 15 amino acids. CDR1 is SGHKS and CDR2 is YYEKEE in the germline V gene (reference sequence). Trimming took 1 base from V and 5 from J; bases not matched to a gene: 8. This table comes from immunoSEQ multiplex PCR, and its TCRdb copy is limited to in-frame clones, with some not included. The table records around 690,000 clones, 80% to 95% of them present only once. This receptor was identified in a man between 18 and 29 years old in good health. Some clones in this sample may be carry-over from other donors' samples. This chain connects TRBV5-5 to TRBJ1-2, with 7 bases matching TRBD1. The sequenced material came from memory CD8+ T cells from PBMCs. Subset reported: CD45RO+ cells pooled with CCR7-negative TemRA cells. The chain's CDR3 is CASSLRSGGGYGYTF. CDR3 nucleotides: TGTGCCAGCAGCTTGAGGTCAGGGGGTGGATATGGCTACACCTTC.